This paragraph reports one T cell receptor (beta chain). The data originate from a study of blood T cell repertoires in COVID-19. Original data processing: From reference gene primer amplification, estimates of nucleated cell counts were derived. Here immunoSEQ multiplex PCR was the method, and the copy in TCRdb shows in-frame clones only, minus some. The D gene and trimming were derived from the DNA, and the V and J assignments and clone size from that table. The sample lists roughly 25,000 clones; about 92% were seen once. The CDR3 has 14 residues. CDR1 SQVTM and CDR2 ANQGSEA come from the germline V gene. The J segment lost 10 bases and the V segment lost 8 bases, leaving 15 bases of the junction unmatched.

Sequencing was carried out using peripheral blood. The chain couples TRBV29-1 to TRBJ2-1, with 9 bases identical to TRBD1. This clonotype was obtained from a human donor in a cohort sampled during active COVID-19. CDR3 nucleotide sequence: TGCAGCATGTACCGGGGACAGGGTTTCCCCGAGCAGTTCTTC. This codes for CSMYRGQGFPEQFF.